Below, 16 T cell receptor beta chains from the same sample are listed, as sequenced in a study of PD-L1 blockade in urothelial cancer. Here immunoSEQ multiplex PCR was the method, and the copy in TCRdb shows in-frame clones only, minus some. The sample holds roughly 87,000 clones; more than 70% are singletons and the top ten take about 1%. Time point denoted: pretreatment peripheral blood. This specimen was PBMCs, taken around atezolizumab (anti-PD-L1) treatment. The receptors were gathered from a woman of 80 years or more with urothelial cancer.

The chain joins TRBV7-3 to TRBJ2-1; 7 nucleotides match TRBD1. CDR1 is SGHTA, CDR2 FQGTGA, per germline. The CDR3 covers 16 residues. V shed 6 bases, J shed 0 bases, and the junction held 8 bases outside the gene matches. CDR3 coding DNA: TGTGCCAGCAGGGAGAGGACAGGACTCTCCTACAATGAGCAGTTCTTC. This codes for CASRERTGLSYNEQFF.

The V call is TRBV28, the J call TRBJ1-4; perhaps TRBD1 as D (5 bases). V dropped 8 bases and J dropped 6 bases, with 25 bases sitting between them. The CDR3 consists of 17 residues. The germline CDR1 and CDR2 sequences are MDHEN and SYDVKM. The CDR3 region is CASLPRSGGQGDEKLFF. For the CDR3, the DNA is TGTGCCAGCCTCCCTAGGTCGGGAGGGCAGGGAGATGAAAAACTGTTTTTT.

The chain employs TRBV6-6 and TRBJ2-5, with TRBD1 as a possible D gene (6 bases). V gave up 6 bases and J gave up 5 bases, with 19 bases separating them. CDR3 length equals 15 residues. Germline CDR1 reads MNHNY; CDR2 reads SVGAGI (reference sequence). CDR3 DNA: TGTGCCAGCAGGGGGACATTGGAGTTTCGGGAGACCCAGTACTTC. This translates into CASRGTLEFRETQYF.

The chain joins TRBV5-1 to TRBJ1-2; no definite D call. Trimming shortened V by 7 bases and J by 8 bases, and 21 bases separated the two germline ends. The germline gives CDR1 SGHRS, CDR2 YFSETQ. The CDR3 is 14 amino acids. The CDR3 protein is CASGAEILARGYTF. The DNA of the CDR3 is TGCGCCAGCGGCGCTGAGATATTGGCGCGGGGCTACACCTTC.

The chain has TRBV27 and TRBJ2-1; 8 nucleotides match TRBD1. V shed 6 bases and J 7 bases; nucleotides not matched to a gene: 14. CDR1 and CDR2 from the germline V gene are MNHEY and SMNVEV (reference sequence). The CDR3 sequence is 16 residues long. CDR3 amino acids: CASSLRVSTGENEQFF. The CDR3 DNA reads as TGTGCCAGCAGCCTACGGGTTTCGACAGGGGAAAATGAGCAGTTCTTC.

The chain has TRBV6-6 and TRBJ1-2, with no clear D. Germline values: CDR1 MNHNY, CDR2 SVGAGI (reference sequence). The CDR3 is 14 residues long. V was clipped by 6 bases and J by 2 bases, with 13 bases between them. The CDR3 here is CASRLTEGNYGYTF. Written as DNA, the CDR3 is TGTGCCAGCAGGCTAACAGAGGGCAACTATGGCTACACCTTC.

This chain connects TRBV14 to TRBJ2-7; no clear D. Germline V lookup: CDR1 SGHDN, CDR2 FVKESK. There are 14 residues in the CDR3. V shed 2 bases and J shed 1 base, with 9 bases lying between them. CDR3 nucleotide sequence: TGTGCCAGCAGCCAATGGGCATTTTCCTACGAGCAGTACTTC. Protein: CASSQWAFSYEQYF.

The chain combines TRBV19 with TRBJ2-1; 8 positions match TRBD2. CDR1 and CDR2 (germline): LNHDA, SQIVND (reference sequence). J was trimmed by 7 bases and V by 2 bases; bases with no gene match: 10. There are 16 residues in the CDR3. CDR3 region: CASSIPPGGAGNEQFF. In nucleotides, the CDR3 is TGTGCCAGTAGTATACCCCCGGGGGGGGCTGGTAATGAGCAGTTCTTC.

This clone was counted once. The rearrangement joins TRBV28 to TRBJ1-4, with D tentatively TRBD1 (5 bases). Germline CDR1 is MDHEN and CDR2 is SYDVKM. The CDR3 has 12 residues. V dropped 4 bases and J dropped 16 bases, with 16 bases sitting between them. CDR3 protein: CASSSSGPRPFF. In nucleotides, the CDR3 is TGTGCCAGCAGTTCTTCAGGGCCTAGACCGTTTTTT.

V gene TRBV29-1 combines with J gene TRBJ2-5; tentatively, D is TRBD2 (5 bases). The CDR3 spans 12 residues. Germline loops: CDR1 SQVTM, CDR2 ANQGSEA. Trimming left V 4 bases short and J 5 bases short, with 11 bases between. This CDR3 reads CSVVSGGETQYF. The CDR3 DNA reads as TGCAGCGTTGTCTCGGGCGGGGAGACCCAGTACTTC. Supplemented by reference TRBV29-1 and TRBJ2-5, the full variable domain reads SAVISQKPSRDICQRGTSLTIQCQVDSQVTMMFWYRQQPGQSLTLIATANQGSEATYESGFVIDKFPISRPNLTFSTLTVSNMSPEDSSIYLCSVVSGGETQYFGPGTRLLVL.

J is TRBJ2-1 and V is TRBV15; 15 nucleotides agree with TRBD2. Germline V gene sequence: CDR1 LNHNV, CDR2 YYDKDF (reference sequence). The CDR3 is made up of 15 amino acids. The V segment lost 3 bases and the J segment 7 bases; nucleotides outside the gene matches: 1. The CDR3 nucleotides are TGTGCCACCAGCAGGGGACTAGCGGGGGGTAATGAGCAGTTCTTC. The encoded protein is CATSRGLAGGNEQFF.

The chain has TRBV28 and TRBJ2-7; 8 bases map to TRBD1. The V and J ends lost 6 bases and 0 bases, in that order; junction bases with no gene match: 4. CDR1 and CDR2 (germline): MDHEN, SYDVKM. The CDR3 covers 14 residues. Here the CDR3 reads CASSPTGASYEQYF. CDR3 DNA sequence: TGTGCCAGCAGCCCGACAGGGGCCTCCTACGAGCAGTACTTC.

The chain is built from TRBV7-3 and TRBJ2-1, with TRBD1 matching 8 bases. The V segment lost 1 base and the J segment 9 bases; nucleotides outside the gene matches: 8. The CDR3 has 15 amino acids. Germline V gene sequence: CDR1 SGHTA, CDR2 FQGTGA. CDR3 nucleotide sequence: TGTGCCAGCAGCTTAAGGCAGGGGGCTTCTAGTGAGCAGTTCTTC. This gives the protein CASSLRQGASSEQFF.

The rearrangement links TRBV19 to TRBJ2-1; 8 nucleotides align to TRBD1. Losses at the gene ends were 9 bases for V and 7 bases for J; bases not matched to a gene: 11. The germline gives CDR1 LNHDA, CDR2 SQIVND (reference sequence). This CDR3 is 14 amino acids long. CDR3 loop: CARKGGQGANEQFF. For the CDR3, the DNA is TGTGCCAGGAAGGGAGGCCAGGGGGCAAATGAGCAGTTCTTC.

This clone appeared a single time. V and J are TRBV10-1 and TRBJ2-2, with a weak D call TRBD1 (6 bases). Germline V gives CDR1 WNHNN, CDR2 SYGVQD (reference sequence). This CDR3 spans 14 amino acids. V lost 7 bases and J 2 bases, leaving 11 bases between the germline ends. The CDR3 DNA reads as TGCGCCAGCATGAAGGGGGTCAACACCGGGGAGCTGTTTTTT. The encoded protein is CASMKGVNTGELFF.

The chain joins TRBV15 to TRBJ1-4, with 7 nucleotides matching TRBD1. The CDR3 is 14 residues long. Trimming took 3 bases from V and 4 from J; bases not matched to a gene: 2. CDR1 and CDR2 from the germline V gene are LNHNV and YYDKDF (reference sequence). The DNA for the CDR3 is TGTGCCACCAGCAGGGGGGACAGTAATGAAAAACTGTTTTTT. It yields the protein CATSRGDSNEKLFF.